The 14 T cell receptor beta chains below come from one sample, sequenced in a study of response to subunit inactivated influenza vaccine. TCRdb recomputed calls from the RT-PCR reads with MiXCR, one row per CDR3 protein. The table shows 700,000 to 800,000 distinct CDR3 sequences, with approximately 18% occurring only once. The input for sequencing was PBMCs from blood, taken around 5 days after vaccination. The receptors derive from a man aged 50 to 60 who received an inactivated influenza vaccine.

The V call is TRBV5-6, the J call TRBJ2-7; D is unresolved. Trimming took off 0 bases at V and 0 bases at J, with 13 bases between the two ends. The germline gives CDR1 SGHDT, CDR2 YYEEEE. The CDR3 contains 16 residues. For the CDR3, the DNA is TGTGCCAGCAGCTTGGGTGGGGTCCCCTACTCCTACGAGCAGTACTTC. Protein: CASSLGGVPYSYEQYF.

The V gene is TRBV20-1, the J gene TRBJ2-5; D is unresolved. The CDR3 totals 13 residues. CDR1 and CDR2 (germline): DFQATT, SNEGSKA (reference sequence). V shed 0 bases and J shed 2 bases, with 7 bases lying between them. This chain's CDR3 is CSARDWEQETQYF. The CDR3 DNA is TGCAGTGCTAGAGATTGGGAACAAGAGACCCAGTACTTC.

This clonotype occurred a few times. The gene calls are TRBV28 and TRBJ2-1; D is undetermined. V was trimmed by 4 bases and J by 4 bases, leaving 17 bases between them. The CDR3 has 16 residues. Germline V gives CDR1 MDHEN, CDR2 SYDVKM. The CDR3 spells CASSSPLLAGYNEQFF. In nucleotides, the CDR3 is TGTGCCAGCAGTTCCCCACTTTTGGCAGGATACAATGAGCAGTTCTTC.

This clonotype was detected a few times. This chain's CDR3 is CASSERQVGENTEAFF. CDR3 sequence (DNA): TGTGCCAGCAGTGAAAGACAGGTTGGGGAGAACACTGAAGCTTTCTTT. The chain has TRBV12-3 or TRBV12-4 and TRBJ1-1, with D perhaps matching TRBD1 (6 bases). The CDR3 runs to 16 residues. V lost 5 bases and J lost 1, with 17 bases in between.

This clonotype came up many times. The V gene is TRBV28, the J gene TRBJ2-7, with 11 bases identical to TRBD2. Per germline, CDR1 MDHEN and CDR2 SYDVKM. CDR3 length: 15 residues. The V and J ends lost 6 bases and 2 bases, in that order; junction bases with no gene match: 6. The DNA for the CDR3 is TGTGCCAGCAGAAAACGACTAGCGGGGCCCTACGAGCAGTACTTC. It specifies CASRKRLAGPYEQYF.

This chain connects TRBV29-1 to TRBJ1-5; tentatively, D is TRBD1 (5 bases). Germline-derived CDR1 and CDR2 are SQVTM and ANQGSEA. The V gene lost 1 base and the J gene lost 0 bases, with 10 bases spanning the gap. This CDR3 has 15 residues. The CDR3 reads CSVEVGGNSNQPQHF. The CDR3, as DNA: TGCAGCGTTGAAGTGGGGGGAAATAGCAATCAGCCCCAGCATTTT.

The V call is TRBV11-2, the J call TRBJ2-1; weak D call: TRBD2 (5 bases). V was clipped by 1 base and J by 7 bases, with 11 bases between them. The germline V gene has CDR1 SGHAT and CDR2 FQNNGV. CDR3 length equals 14 residues. The CDR3: CASSLATGFNEQFF. In DNA form, the CDR3 reads TGTGCCAGCAGCTTAGCTACGGGATTTAATGAGCAGTTCTTC.

This clonotype appeared a few times. The chain has TRBV18 and TRBJ2-2, with 11 bases lining up with TRBD2. Germline V gives CDR1 KGHSH, CDR2 LQKENI. V lost 0 bases to trimming and J lost 6 bases; unmatched junction nucleotides: 15. The CDR3 covers 20 residues. The DNA of the CDR3 is TGTGCCAGCTCACCACCTAATCGACTAGCGGGATCCTTGAGGGCCGGGGAGCTGTTTTTT. It translates to CASSPPNRLAGSLRAGELFF. Variable domain in full (rest from reference TRBV18 and TRBJ2-2): NAGVMQNPRHLVRRRGQEARLRCSPMKGHSHVYWYRQLPEEGLKFMVYLQKENIIDESGMPKERFSAEFPKEGPSILRIQQVVRGDSAAYFCASSPPNRLAGSLRAGELFFGEGSRLTVL.

This clonotype was picked up a small number of times. V gene TRBV5-1 combines with J gene TRBJ2-7; a weak D match, TRBD2 (6 bases). CDR3 length: 14 residues. V was shortened by 4 bases and J by 2 bases, with 13 bases between the two germline ends. The V gene's germline CDR1 is SGHRS and CDR2 YFSETQ. CDR3 region: CASSQESGAYEQYF. The CDR3 DNA reads as TGCGCCAGCAGCCAAGAATCGGGAGCCTACGAGCAGTACTTC.

The chain is built from TRBV7-9 and TRBJ2-1; the match to TRBD2 covers 10 bases. CDR3 length: 17 residues. J gave up 0 bases and V 0 bases, and 2 bases lay outside the gene matches. Germline V gene lookup returns CDR1 SEHNR and CDR2 FQNEAQ (reference sequence). The DNA of the CDR3 is TGTGCCAGCAGCTTAGCTAGCGGGAGGACCTCCTACAATGAGCAGTTCTTC. This codes for CASSLASGRTSYNEQFF.

This chain links TRBV9 with TRBJ2-1; D ambiguous. Per the germline V gene, CDR1 is SGDLS and CDR2 is YYNGEE. The CDR3 runs to 13 residues. V was pared by 2 bases and J by 5 bases, with 8 bases between. CDR3 in DNA: TGTGCCAGCAGCGTGTCCCCAGACAATGAGCAGTTCTTC. This codes for CASSVSPDNEQFF.

This clonotype was recorded a few times. The gene calls are TRBV12-3 or TRBV12-4 and TRBJ2-1; D is unclear. The V and J ends lost 8 bases and 2 bases respectively, with 13 bases between them. The CDR3 runs to 14 residues. The CDR3 nucleotides are TGTGCCAGCTCGAGCCTGGGCGCCTACAATGAGCAGTTCTTC. Protein sequence: CASSSLGAYNEQFF.

This clonotype was seen only a few times. DNA for the CDR3: TGTGCCAGCAGAACAGGGATCCCGAATCAGCCCCAGCATTTT. Protein: CASRTGIPNQPQHF. The rearrangement links TRBV12-3 or TRBV12-4 to TRBJ1-5; the D gene is possibly TRBD1 (6 bases). This CDR3 contains 14 residues. V was clipped by 6 bases and J by 4 bases, with 13 bases between them.

The sample holds many counts of this clonotype. The chain links TRBV29-1 to TRBJ1-5; 9 nucleotides agree with TRBD1. CDR1 SQVTM and CDR2 ANQGSEA come from the germline V gene. Losses at the gene ends were 4 bases for V and 6 bases for J; bases not matched to a gene: 4. The CDR3 loop spans 13 amino acids. The CDR3 sequence is CSVGGTGTQPQHF. The CDR3 DNA reads as TGCAGCGTTGGAGGGACAGGGACTCAGCCCCAGCATTTT.